The 32 T cell receptor beta chains reported below all come from one sample, sequenced in a study of regulatory T cells in long-lasting Graves disease. Time point: persistent/refractory GD, antithyroid drugs over 5 years with positive TRAb. PBMC RNA was the source of the TCR library. Sequencing libraries for TCR beta were prepared with iRepertoire HTBI primers and Arm-PCR of CDR3 regions. A single record per CDR3 protein comes from TCRdb applying MiXCR to the multiplex PCR reads. The top ten clones hold about 42% of a sample with 500,000 to 700,000 distinct CDR3 sequences, 30% of them seen once. Sequencing was performed on peripheral blood mononuclear cells (PBMCs), taken when the disease was refractory, from a patient treated with antithyroid drugs. All receptors come from a female donor with Graves disease.

This clonotype was picked up many times. The chain joins TRBV27 to TRBJ2-7, with 8 nucleotides matching TRBD2. After removal of 2 bases from V and 2 bases from J, the junction contained 2 bases not matched to a gene. CDR1 and CDR2 (germline): MNHEY, SMNVEV (reference sequence). The CDR3 loop spans 14 amino acids. The CDR3 loop reads CASSLGSGTYEQYF. The CDR3 bases are TGTGCCAGCAGTTTAGGTAGCGGGACCTACGAGCAGTACTTC.

At least ten counts were recorded for this clonotype. V gene TRBV12-3 or TRBV12-4 combines with J gene TRBJ1-2; D is unresolved. The V end lost 2 bases, the J end lost 3 bases, and 10 bases lay between the germline ends. This CDR3 is 14 amino acids long. In DNA form, the CDR3 reads TGTGCCAGCAGTTTAAGGTCCTATCACTATGGCTACACCTTC. It encodes CASSLRSYHYGYTF.

The V and J genes are TRBV5-1 and TRBJ2-2; no definite D call. Germline CDR1 and CDR2: SGHRS and YFSETQ. Trimming left V 3 bases short and J 7 bases short, with 10 bases between. The CDR3 has 13 amino acids. The CDR3 DNA follows: TGCGCCAGCAGCTACCCTTTAGGCGGGGAGCTGTTTTTT. It codes for CASSYPLGGELFF.

In this sample, this clonotype turned up many times. The chain recombines TRBV2 with TRBJ1-5; TRBD1 matches at 7 bases. CDR3 length equals 19 residues. The germline gives CDR1 SNHLY, CDR2 FYNNEI. Trimming at V came to 1 base and at J to 5 bases, leaving 17 bases not matched to a gene. In nucleotides, the CDR3 is TGTGCCAGCAGTGAAGAATGGGGACAGATGTTACCTGGTTATCAGCCCCAGCATTTT. Residues: CASSEEWGQMLPGYQPQHF.

The rearrangement joins TRBV25-1 to TRBJ1-2; TRBD1 matches at 7 bases. Germline CDR1 is MGHDK and CDR2 is SYGVNS. V was pared by 6 bases and J by 4 bases, with 8 bases of the junction left unmatched. CDR3 length equals 14 residues. The CDR3 loop reads CASSGGGASYGYTF. DNA of the CDR3: TGTGCCAGCAGCGGAGGGGGCGCGAGCTATGGCTACACCTTC.

V gene TRBV19 combines with J gene TRBJ1-5, with D maybe TRBD1 (5 bases). CDR3 size: 17 residues. The V end lost 6 bases, the J end lost 0 bases, and 18 bases lay between the germline ends. The germline CDR1 and CDR2 sequences are LNHDA and SQIVND (reference sequence). This CDR3 reads CASSRDRGAYSNQPQHF. CDR3 in DNA: TGTGCCAGTAGCAGGGACCGAGGGGCGTATAGCAATCAGCCCCAGCATTTT.

The rearrangement joins TRBV30 to TRBJ1-2; D uncertain. This CDR3 is built from 12 residues. Germline CDR1 is GTSNPN and CDR2 is SVGIG (reference sequence). With 2 bases removed from V and 6 bases from J, the gap between germline ends came to 10 bases. The CDR3 reads CAWSPTSNGYTF. In nucleotides, the CDR3 is TGTGCCTGGAGTCCGACCTCGAATGGCTACACCTTC. The whole variable domain, remainder taken from reference TRBV30 and TRBJ1-2, is SQTIHQWPATLVQPVGSPLSLECTVEGTSNPNLYWYRQAAGRGLQLLFYSVGIGQISSEVPQNLSASRPQDRQFILSSKKLLLSDSGFYLCAWSPTSNGYTFGSGTRLTVV.

The chain has TRBV28 and TRBJ1-4, with 7 bases that match TRBD1. With 5 bases clipped from V and 8 bases from J, the junction kept 5 bases outside the gene matches. CDR1 MDHEN and CDR2 SYDVKM come from the germline V gene. CDR3 length: 13 residues. This chain's CDR3 is CASSEGTAEKLFF. CDR3 sequence (DNA): TGTGCCAGCAGTGAGGGGACAGCCGAAAAACTGTTTTTT.

V is TRBV30 and J is TRBJ2-2, with D hard to call. The CDR3 totals 15 residues. Per the germline V gene, CDR1 is GTSNPN and CDR2 is SVGIG (reference sequence). The V end lost 0 bases, the J end lost 5 bases, and 13 bases lay between the germline ends. In DNA form, the CDR3 reads TGTGCCTGGAGTGTATTCGGTCTCCAGACCGGGGAGCTGTTTTTT. Protein sequence: CAWSVFGLQTGELFF.

The chain carries TRBV5-1 and TRBJ1-2; perhaps TRBD1 as D (5 bases). The germline V and J ends were trimmed by 0 bases and 3 bases, with 15 bases remaining between them. The CDR3 covers 16 residues. From germline, CDR1 is SGHRS and CDR2 YFSETQ. The CDR3 DNA reads TGCGCCAGCAGCTTGGCCCTTGGGCAGGGTCACTATGGCTACACCTTC. Protein sequence: CASSLALGQGHYGYTF.

This clonotype was counted only a few times. The genes are TRBV29-1 and TRBJ2-7; D could derive from TRBD1 or TRBD2 (5 bases each). Trimming took off 1 base at V and 7 bases at J, with 8 bases between the two ends. Germline V gene data show CDR1 as SQVTM and CDR2 as ANQGSEA. This CDR3 contains 11 residues. Here the CDR3 reads CSVEGGVEQYF. CDR3 nucleotide sequence: TGCAGCGTTGAAGGAGGGGTTGAGCAGTACTTC.

CDR3 sequence reads: CASSRAETYEQYF. The CDR3 bases are TGTGCCAGCAGCCGGGCGGAGACCTACGAGCAGTACTTC. J is TRBJ2-7 and V is TRBV3-1; no reliable D call. Germline CDR1 LGHDT, CDR2 YNNKEL (reference sequence). The V gene lost 4 bases and the J gene lost 2 bases, with 9 bases spanning the gap. This CDR3 contains 13 residues.

The chain has TRBV6-5 and TRBJ1-1; D remains unclear. V lost 3 bases, J lost 12 bases, and 26 bases lay in between. Per the germline V gene, CDR1 is MNHEY and CDR2 is SVGAGI. The CDR3 has 16 residues. The CDR3 reads CASSYSGRLTLAGTFF. The DNA of the CDR3 is TGTGCCAGCAGTTATTCAGGACGGCTAACCTTGGCGGGGACTTTCTTT.

The chain joins TRBV20-1 to TRBJ1-1, with no clear D. The CDR3 is made up of 15 amino acids. Germline V gene data show CDR1 as DFQATT and CDR2 as SNEGSKA (reference sequence). V lost 0 bases and J lost 3, with 14 bases in between. The CDR3 bases are TGCAGTGCTAGAGATCTAGGCGGGAGAGACACTGAAGCTTTCTTT. Protein product: CSARDLGGRDTEAFF.

The chain combines TRBV3-1 with TRBJ2-5; D remains unclear. Per the germline V gene, CDR1 is LGHDT and CDR2 is YNNKEL (reference sequence). The CDR3 spans 14 residues. The germline V and J ends were trimmed by 1 base and 2 bases, with 8 bases remaining between them. CDR3: CASSQATAQETQYF. In DNA form, the CDR3 reads TGTGCCAGCAGCCAAGCAACGGCTCAAGAGACCCAGTACTTC.

CDR3 nucleotides: TGTGCCAGCAGTTTAGCGTTGGGGACTAGCGGGAGCTACGAGCAGTACTTC. This sequence encodes CASSLALGTSGSYEQYF. The rearrangement links TRBV12-3 or TRBV12-4 to TRBJ2-7, with 14 bases identical to TRBD2. The CDR3 has 17 amino acids. V trimming: 0 bases; J trimming: 3 bases; junction bases outside the gene matches: 4.

The chain combines TRBV11-2 with TRBJ2-5; 8 bases are shared with TRBD2. The V gene end was trimmed by 1 base and the J gene end by 5 bases; junction bases not matched to a gene: 9. The CDR3 spans 16 residues. Per germline, CDR1 SGHAT and CDR2 FQNNGV. The CDR3 reads CASSLGFREGRETQYF. The DNA for the CDR3 is TGTGCCAGCAGCTTAGGTTTCCGGGAGGGCCGTGAGACCCAGTACTTC.

The table lists this clonotype with a few counts. This chain joins TRBV12-3 or TRBV12-4 and TRBJ2-7, with TRBD2 matching over 10 bases. The CDR3 totals 15 residues. Losses at the gene ends were 3 bases for V and 4 bases for J; bases not matched to a gene: 6. CDR3 loop: CASSFEPGLAYEQYF. In nucleotides, the CDR3 is TGTGCCAGCAGTTTTGAACCGGGACTAGCGTACGAGCAGTACTTC.

The sample holds a few counts of this clonotype. This chain links TRBV20-1 with TRBJ1-6, with D perhaps TRBD1 (5 bases). The CDR3 is made up of 15 amino acids. CDR1 DFQATT and CDR2 SNEGSKA come from the germline V gene (reference sequence). The V gene lost 0 bases and the J gene lost 5 bases, with 11 bases spanning the gap. The CDR3, as DNA: TGCAGTGCTAGAGACGTGGGGGGAAATAATTCACCCCTCCACTTT. Encoded protein: CSARDVGGNNSPLHF.

J is TRBJ2-7 and V is TRBV7-9; the D is unclear. The ends were cut back, 5 bases at V and 3 bases at J, with 14 bases in the middle. Germline CDR1 reads SEHNR; CDR2 reads FQNEAQ (reference sequence). This CDR3 is built from 14 residues. CDR3 region: CASSGDRQSYEQYF. CDR3 nucleotide sequence: TGTGCCAGCAGCGGAGATCGGCAGAGCTACGAGCAGTACTTC.

This chain connects TRBV5-5 to TRBJ2-2; the D is unclear. V lost 3 bases, J lost 6 bases, and 15 bases lay in between. The CDR3 has 15 residues. The germline gives CDR1 SGHKS, CDR2 YYEKEE (reference sequence). For the CDR3, the DNA is TGTGCCAGCAGCTATTTCAACCTTGGGCCCGGGGAGCTGTTTTTT. Translation: CASSYFNLGPGELFF.

The genes are TRBV20-1 and TRBJ2-6; no definite D call. The CDR3 has 15 amino acids. From germline, CDR1 is DFQATT and CDR2 SNEGSKA (reference sequence). Deletions cut 3 bases from V and 4 bases from J, with 13 bases between. CDR3 sequence (DNA): TGCAGTGCTAGTCCTCGTTCGGCCGGGGCCAACGTCCTGACTTTC. This gives the protein CSASPRSAGANVLTF.

This clonotype was counted between two and nine times. The rearrangement joins TRBV2 to TRBJ2-5, with D perhaps matching TRBD1 or TRBD2 (5 bases each). V was clipped by 6 bases and J by 9 bases, with 14 bases between them. CDR3 length: 12 residues. Germline V gene data show CDR1 as SNHLY and CDR2 as FYNNEI. CDR3 in DNA: TGTGCCAGCAGCCCCACTAGGGGCGCCCAGTACTTC. Protein sequence: CASSPTRGAQYF. The full variable domain, rest sourced from reference TRBV2 and TRBJ2-5, is EPEVTQTPSHQVTQMGQEVILRCVPISNHLYFYWYRQILGQKVEFLVSFYNNEISEKSEIFDDQFSVERPDGSNFTLKIRSTKLEDSAMYFCASSPTRGAQYFGPGTRLLVL.

This clonotype was counted only a few times. V is TRBV6-1 and J is TRBJ1-6; 9 positions agree with TRBD1. The CDR3 has 15 residues. Per the germline V gene, CDR1 is MNHNS and CDR2 is SASEGT. The V gene end was trimmed by 6 bases and the J gene end by 7 bases; junction bases not matched to a gene: 7. The CDR3 region has the DNA TGTGCCAGCAGGGCTCCGACAGGGGGAAATTCACCCCTCCACTTT. It yields the protein CASRAPTGGNSPLHF.

This clonotype was counted only a few times. V and J are TRBV12-3 or TRBV12-4 and TRBJ1-4, with D possibly matching TRBD1 (5 bases). The CDR3 length is 15 residues. V was pared by 4 bases and J by 7 bases, with 16 bases between. This chain's CDR3 is CASSYSGGIGEKLFF. CDR3 DNA sequence: TGTGCCAGCAGTTACTCGGGGGGGATCGGTGAAAAACTGTTTTTT.

This clonotype has a handful of counts. A much larger clone differs from this one at a single base, so this may be a read error. J is TRBJ1-2 and V is TRBV5-6; 8 bases map to TRBD1. This CDR3 contains 13 residues. The germline V gene has CDR1 SGHDT and CDR2 YYEEEE. The ends lost 6 bases at V and 4 bases at J; junction bases unmatched: 5. This CDR3 reads CASNVDRGYGYTF. For the CDR3, the DNA is TGTGCCAGCAACGTCGACAGGGGCTATGGCTACACCTTC. The full variable domain, in which reference TRBV5-6 and TRBJ1-2 provide the parts outside the CDR3, is DAGVTQSPTHLIKTRGQQVTLRCSPKSGHDTVSWYQQALGQGPQFIFQYYEEEERQRGNFPDRFSGHQFPNYSSELNVNALLLGDSALYLCASNVDRGYGYTFGSGTRLTVV.

This rearrangement joins TRBV6-2 or TRBV6-3 to TRBJ2-7; tentative D call: TRBD1 (6 bases). V lost 4 bases, J lost 4 bases, and 11 bases lay in between. CDR1 MNHEY and CDR2 SVGEGT come from the germline V gene. The CDR3 is 13 residues long. The CDR3 region is CASSSKQGYEQYF. DNA of the CDR3: TGTGCCAGCAGTTCGAAACAGGGTTACGAGCAGTACTTC.

This clonotype was seen repeatedly, ten times or more. V is TRBV2 and J is TRBJ1-1; 7 bases are shared with TRBD1. Germline loops: CDR1 SNHLY, CDR2 FYNNEI. V shed 8 bases, J shed 4 bases, and the junction held 10 bases outside the gene matches. The CDR3 contains 14 residues. DNA for the CDR3: TGTGCCAGCCAGGGGGTGAAAGGGGGCACTGAAGCTTTCTTT. Protein sequence: CASQGVKGGTEAFF.

This clonotype was seen at least ten times. The V and J genes are TRBV6-2 or TRBV6-3 and TRBJ1-4; TRBD1 agrees at 9 bases. From germline, CDR1 is MNHEY and CDR2 SVGEGT. This CDR3 has 14 amino acids. V shed 2 bases, J shed 13 bases, and the junction held 8 bases outside the gene matches. The CDR3 spells CASSYGTGNERLFF. CDR3 in DNA: TGTGCCAGCAGTTACGGGACAGGGAATGAGAGACTGTTTTTT.

This clonotype was counted ten times or more. V is TRBV2 and J is TRBJ2-7, with 7 bases aligning to TRBD2. J lost 4 bases, V lost 8 bases, and 2 bases had no gene match. The CDR3 has 11 amino acids. CDR1 is SNHLY and CDR2 is FYNNEI in the germline V gene. The CDR3 loop is CASGGEYEQYF. Written as DNA, the CDR3 is TGTGCCAGCGGGGGGGAATACGAGCAGTACTTC.

This clonotype was seen only a few times. The rearrangement uses TRBV6-2 or TRBV6-3 and TRBJ1-1, with D perhaps TRBD1 (5 bases). The CDR3 spans 15 residues. CDR1 and CDR2 (germline): MNHEY, SVGEGT. V lost 5 bases to trimming and J lost 5 bases, with 18 bases between them. CDR3: CASSPYSGARTEAFF. CDR3 in DNA: TGTGCCAGCAGTCCGTACAGTGGGGCGCGTACTGAAGCTTTCTTT.

The genes are TRBV3-1 and TRBJ2-2; D perhaps matches TRBD1 (6 bases). Germline lookup yields CDR1 LGHDT and CDR2 YNNKEL (reference sequence). Trimming left V 4 bases short and J 0 bases short, with 15 bases between. The CDR3 extends over 17 amino acids. This CDR3 is CASSLGQTQTNTGELFF. The CDR3 DNA is TGTGCCAGCAGCCTAGGACAGACCCAAACGAACACCGGGGAGCTGTTTTTT.